The 24 T cell receptor beta chains presented below share a single source sample, sequenced in a study of graft-versus-host responses after intestinal transplantation. The antigens these receptors bind are not known. Sequenced by immunoSEQ multiplex PCR; TCRdb stores in-frame clones only, minus some. The sample includes over 120,000 clones, around nine tenths seen only once; the top ten take roughly 0.19%. The source material was unstimulated CD4+ T cells sorted from spleen or lymph node cells, sampled before intestinal transplant. These receptor sequences come from a human donor who received an intestinal transplant.

The chain is built from TRBV23-1 and TRBJ1-4; D might be TRBD1 (5 bases). TRBV23-1 is treated as an ORF (open reading frame) with a function not yet certain. The CDR3 covers 13 residues. The V gene lost 5 bases and the J gene lost 7 bases, with 11 bases spanning the gap. The CDR3 reads CASSLTVCEKLFF. The CDR3 DNA sequence: TGCGCCAGCAGTTTGACAGTTTGTGAAAAACTGTTTTTT.

The CDR3 here is CASSLARDRGHNSPLHF. The DNA of the CDR3 is TGTGCCAGCAGCTTAGCAAGGGACAGGGGCCATAATTCACCCCTCCACTTT. The chain joins TRBV7-9 to TRBJ1-6, with 10 bases matching TRBD1. The CDR3 totals 17 residues. In germline, CDR1 is SEHNR, CDR2 FQNEAQ (reference sequence). Trimming removed 0 bases from V and 5 bases from J; junction bases left unmatched: 4.

This clone was seen once. The chain carries TRBV2 and TRBJ2-2; 8 bases are a match to TRBD1. CDR3 length: 14 residues. With 6 bases clipped from V and 6 bases from J, the junction kept 6 bases outside the gene matches. CDR1 and CDR2 (germline): SNHLY, FYNNEI. In DNA form, the CDR3 reads TGTGCCAGCAGCGTACTACAGGGGGCCGGGGAGCTGTTTTTT. Translated: CASSVLQGAGELFF. Looking up the rest from reference TRBV2 and TRBJ2-2 gives the full variable domain: EPEVTQTPSHQVTQMGQEVILRCVPISNHLYFYWYRQILGQKVEFLVSFYNNEISEKSEIFDDQFSVERPDGSNFTLKIRSTKLEDSAMYFCASSVLQGAGELFFGEGSRLTVL.

V usage is TRBV7-9 and J usage is TRBJ1-2; D gene uncertain. The CDR3 extends over 14 amino acids. The V and J ends lost 4 bases and 8 bases respectively, with 17 bases between them. CDR1 and CDR2 (germline): SEHNR, FQNEAQ (reference sequence). The chain's CDR3 is CASSSVAGAIGYTF. Here the CDR3 DNA reads TGTGCCAGCAGCTCCGTTGCAGGAGCTATCGGCTACACCTTC.

The V gene is TRBV6-5, the J gene TRBJ2-7; 7 bases fit TRBD2. Germline CDR1 is MNHEY and CDR2 is SVGAGI. CDR3 size: 12 residues. The J segment lost 6 bases and the V segment lost 2 bases, leaving 1 base of the junction unmatched. The CDR3 DNA is TGTGCCAGCAGTTACGGCGGGGGCGAGCAGTACTTC. Translated: CASSYGGGEQYF.

In its sample, this clone was seen a few times. The chain recombines TRBV7-9 with TRBJ2-7; no clear D. Trimming cost V 5 bases and J 9 bases, with 11 bases left between them. Germline V gene data show CDR1 as SEHNR and CDR2 as FQNEAQ (reference sequence). This CDR3 has 11 residues. This CDR3 is CASSLELGQYF. The CDR3, as DNA: TGTGCCAGCAGCCTGGAGTTGGGGCAGTACTTC.

V usage is TRBV19 and J usage is TRBJ1-4; 10 positions agree with TRBD1. V trimming: 9 bases; J trimming: 7 bases; junction bases outside the gene matches: 5. Germline CDR1 is LNHDA and CDR2 is SQIVND (reference sequence). The CDR3 has 13 residues. In DNA form, the CDR3 reads TGTGCCAGCAGGGACAGGGGAAGTGAAAAACTGTTTTTT. It specifies CASRDRGSEKLFF.

CDR3 sequence reads: CAISGTGGEKLFF. The CDR3 nucleotides are TGTGCCATCAGTGGGACAGGGGGTGAAAAACTGTTTTTT. The chain links TRBV10-3 to TRBJ1-4, with TRBD1 matching 10 bases. CDR3 length equals 13 residues. The V and J ends lost 4 bases and 7 bases, in that order; junction bases with no gene match: 0. From germline, CDR1 is ENHRY and CDR2 SYGVKD.

V is TRBV30 and J is TRBJ1-3; D is perhaps TRBD1 (6 bases). Trimming took off 4 bases at V and 6 bases at J, with 13 bases between the two ends. CDR1 and CDR2 from the germline V gene are GTSNPN and SVGIG (reference sequence). The CDR3 loop spans 13 amino acids. CDR3 nucleotide sequence: TGTGCCTGGAAGGGGGGGCCCAAAAACACCATATATTTT. It yields the protein CAWKGGPKNTIYF.

The J gene is TRBJ2-7, the V gene TRBV6-1; TRBD1 agrees at 9 bases. The V segment lost 6 bases and the J segment 0 bases; nucleotides outside the gene matches: 6. CDR1 is MNHNS and CDR2 is SASEGT in the germline V gene. The CDR3 spans 15 residues. This chain's CDR3 is CASSAGQGLSYEQYF. CDR3 DNA: TGTGCCAGCAGCGCCGGACAGGGGCTCTCCTACGAGCAGTACTTC.

Only one count was recorded for this clone. The rearrangement joins TRBV28 to TRBJ2-3; TRBD2 matches at 10 bases. The CDR3 is 15 residues long. The germline V gene encodes CDR1 MDHEN and CDR2 SYDVKM. J was trimmed by 3 bases and V by 8 bases; bases with no gene match: 8. This chain's CDR3 is CASGNSGRGTDTQYF. CDR3 DNA: TGTGCCAGCGGAAACAGCGGGAGGGGGACAGATACGCAGTATTTT.

The chain carries TRBV2 and TRBJ1-1, with TRBD1 identical over 7 bases. Looked up from germline, CDR1 is SNHLY and CDR2 is FYNNEI. With 2 bases clipped from V and 0 bases from J, the junction kept 12 bases outside the gene matches. The CDR3 totals 18 residues. CDR3 nucleotides: TGTGCCAGCAGTGAAAGGAGGGGGACAGTGTACATGAACACTGAAGCTTTCTTT. Translating it yields CASSERRGTVYMNTEAFF.

V gene TRBV28 combines with J gene TRBJ1-2; D might be TRBD1 (5 bases). The V end lost 6 bases, the J end lost 8 bases, and 13 bases lay between the germline ends. The CDR3 consists of 12 residues. Looked up from germline, CDR1 is MDHEN and CDR2 is SYDVKM. The CDR3 reads CASRVSRDGYTF. The DNA for the CDR3 is TGTGCCAGCAGGGTTTCTAGGGACGGCTACACCTTC.

With regard to this clone: At the DNA level, this CDR3 is encoded by other sequences in the same sample as well. This sequence joins TRBV10-3 and TRBJ2-6; a weak D match, TRBD2 (5 bases). This CDR3 is 16 amino acids long. CDR1 is ENHRY, CDR2 SYGVKD, per germline. The V gene lost 5 bases and the J gene lost 0 bases, with 11 bases spanning the gap. The CDR3, as DNA: TGTGCCATCAGTAGGGCGGGTCGCTCTGGGGCCAACGTCCTGACTTTC. This encodes CAISRAGRSGANVLTF.

The chain recombines TRBV6-5 with TRBJ1-4; no clear D. The V gene's germline CDR1 is MNHEY and CDR2 SVGAGI. The CDR3 runs 14 residues. V gave up 2 bases and J gave up 8 bases, with 12 bases separating them. CDR3 in DNA: TGTGCCAGCAGTTACAGGGTCGGTAGCGAAAAACTGTTTTTT. It translates to CASSYRVGSEKLFF.

The J gene is TRBJ2-1, the V gene TRBV5-1, with D hard to call. CDR1 is SGHRS, CDR2 YFSETQ, per germline. V dropped 7 bases and J dropped 8 bases, with 10 bases sitting between them. The CDR3 spans 11 residues. CDR3 bases: TGCGCCAGCCGGGTTCTGGATGAGCAGTTCTTC. Its translation: CASRVLDEQFF.

The rearrangement links TRBV9 to TRBJ1-5, with 8 bases fitting TRBD1. The germline gives CDR1 SGDLS, CDR2 YYNGEE. V was clipped by 3 bases and J by 5 bases; unmatched bases: 4. There are 14 residues in the CDR3. The CDR3 reads CASSETGADQPQHF. CDR3 bases: TGTGCCAGCAGCGAGACAGGGGCGGATCAGCCCCAGCATTTT.

In its sample, this clone was seen a few times. The chain combines TRBV6-5 with TRBJ1-4; D may be TRBD1 (6 bases). The germline V and J ends were trimmed by 2 bases and 6 bases, with 13 bases remaining between them. The germline V gene encodes CDR1 MNHEY and CDR2 SVGAGI. This CDR3 has 15 amino acids. The CDR3 bases are TGTGCCAGCAGTTACACAGGGAATATGGATGAAAAACTGTTTTTT. Its translation: CASSYTGNMDEKLFF.

This clone was recorded once. The V call is TRBV11-3, the J call TRBJ2-5, with D possibly being TRBD2 (7 bases). The DNA end is more similar to TRBJ2-7, so the J call may be wrong. The CDR3 is made up of 16 amino acids. Germline V CDR1 and CDR2: SGHNT, YENEEA. CDR3 loop: CASRPAGQPRSYEQYF. The DNA for the CDR3 is TGTGCCAGCAGGCCAGCGGGACAACCCCGATCCTACGAGCAGTACTTC.

This clone was found once. CDR3 loop: CASSPLDSVGNTIYF. The CDR3 nucleotides read TGTGCCAGCTCACCATTAGACTCCGTTGGAAACACCATATATTTT. This chain joins TRBV18 and TRBJ1-3; D not resolved. CDR3 length: 15 amino acids. Trimming removed 2 bases at V and 3 bases at J, with 11 bases between. Germline V gives CDR1 KGHSH, CDR2 LQKENI.

The chain has TRBV5-1 and TRBJ2-1; 13 nucleotides match TRBD2. The CDR3 sequence is 15 residues long. V lost 4 bases and J lost 5; bases outside the gene matches: 3. Germline CDR1 is SGHRS and CDR2 is YFSETQ. This chain's CDR3 is CASSTGLAGNNEQFF. The CDR3 region has the DNA TGCGCCAGCAGCACGGGACTAGCGGGAAACAATGAGCAGTTCTTC. The whole variable domain, remainder taken from reference TRBV5-1 and TRBJ2-1, is KAGVTQTPRYLIKTRGQQVTLSCSPISGHRSVSWYQQTPGQGLQFLFEYFSETQRNKGNFPGRFSGRQFSNSRSEMNVSTLELGDSALYLCASSTGLAGNNEQFFGPGTRLTVL.

This chain connects TRBV7-2 to TRBJ2-1; TRBD2 is a possible D gene (6 bases). CDR3 length equals 12 residues. The germline gives CDR1 SGHTA, CDR2 FQGNSA. Trimming shortened V by 10 bases and J by 4 bases, and 11 bases separated the two germline ends. CDR3 amino acids: CATGTYYNEQFF. In nucleotides, the CDR3 is TGTGCCACCGGGACTTATTACAATGAGCAGTTCTTC.

V usage is TRBV5-1 and J usage is TRBJ2-1, with 7 positions matching TRBD2. CDR3 length: 16 residues. Trimming cost V 1 base and J 0 bases; bases outside gene matches: 4. The germline V gene encodes CDR1 SGHRS and CDR2 YFSETQ. The CDR3 DNA reads as TGCGCCAGCAGCTTGTTACCGGGAGGCTCCTACAATGAGCAGTTCTTC. Translation gives CASSLLPGGSYNEQFF.

Only one count was recorded for this clone. V is TRBV28 and J is TRBJ1-3; D is undetermined. The germline V gene has CDR1 MDHEN and CDR2 SYDVKM. The CDR3 extends over 13 amino acids. The V and J ends lost 2 bases and 2 bases respectively, with 4 bases between them. The CDR3 spells CASSLPAGNTIYF. The CDR3 nucleotides read TGTGCCAGCAGTTTACCAGCTGGAAACACCATATATTTT. The full variable domain, completed using reference TRBV28 and TRBJ1-3, is DVKVTQSSRYLVKRTGEKVFLECVQDMDHENMFWYRQDPGLGLRLIYFSYDVKMKEKGDIPEGYSVSREKKERFSLILESASTNQTSMYLCASSLPAGNTIYFGEGSWLTVV.